A single sample gave rise to the 26 T cell receptor beta chains below, sequenced in a study of cytomegalovirus exposure and HLA in healthy donors. Primers: 60 Vbeta forward and 13 Jbeta reverse. Profiling relied on immunoSEQ multiplex PCR, and the TCRdb table lists in-frame clones only, not all of them. The sample has under 65,000 clones. The material sequenced was PBMCs. The receptors derive from a woman aged 25 to 45 in good health and CMV-seropositive.

The chain links TRBV15 to TRBJ1-2; tentative D call: TRBD1 (5 bases). Germline-derived CDR1 and CDR2 are LNHNV and YYDKDF (reference sequence). Deletions cut 0 bases from V and 9 bases from J, with 11 bases between. CDR3 length equals 13 residues. Written as DNA, the CDR3 is TGTGCCACCAGCAGAGAGGAGGGGATTCGCTACACCTTC. Translation gives CATSREEGIRYTF.

This chain uses TRBV7-2 with TRBJ1-3, with D possibly TRBD1 on 6 matching bases. The CDR3 is made up of 14 amino acids. Between the trimmed V and J ends, which lost 7 bases and 9 bases, there was a span of 19 bases. The V gene's germline CDR1 is SGHTA and CDR2 FQGNSA. CDR3 loop: CASKNSGARGTIYF. The DNA for the CDR3 is TGTGCCAGCAAAAACTCAGGGGCTCGAGGCACCATATATTTT.

CDR3 nucleotide sequence: TGCGCCAGCAGCCAAGAGGACAGATTCTTCTACGAGCAGTACTTC. It yields the protein CASSQEDRFFYEQYF. The chain is built from TRBV4-1 and TRBJ2-7; maybe TRBD1 (6 bases). The CDR3 contains 15 residues. Per germline, CDR1 MGHRA and CDR2 YSYEKL. Deletions cut 0 bases from V and 3 bases from J, with 12 bases between.

The gene calls are TRBV5-6 and TRBJ1-1, with no clear D. From germline, CDR1 is SGHDT and CDR2 YYEEEE. The V gene lost 1 base and the J gene lost 5 bases, with 12 bases spanning the gap. The CDR3 spans 14 residues. The CDR3 DNA sequence: TGTGCCAGCAGCTTGCCGGGAGGATGGACTGAAGCTTTCTTT. Protein sequence: CASSLPGGWTEAFF.

This chain links TRBV19 with TRBJ1-1; no clear D. The CDR3 consists of 14 residues. Germline lookup yields CDR1 LNHDA and CDR2 SQIVND (reference sequence). V was cut by 0 bases and J by 1 base, with 6 bases left in between. The DNA for the CDR3 is TGTGCCAGTAGTATAGACAGTGGGAACACTGAAGCTTTCTTT. Translated, it gives CASSIDSGNTEAFF.

This sequence joins TRBV28 and TRBJ1-4; D is undetermined. The CDR3 sequence is 15 residues long. The ends were cut back, 6 bases at V and 7 bases at J, with 18 bases in the middle. Germline-derived CDR1 and CDR2 are MDHEN and SYDVKM. The CDR3 sequence: CASRAPLGRGEKLFF. The CDR3 DNA reads TGTGCCAGCAGGGCTCCACTCGGACGGGGTGAAAAACTGTTTTTT.

The genes are TRBV2 and TRBJ2-7; D not resolved. Looked up from germline, CDR1 is SNHLY and CDR2 is FYNNEI. The V end was cut by 6 bases, the J end by 4 bases, with 13 bases between. CDR3 length: 13 amino acids. The DNA for the CDR3 is TGTGCCAGCAGCACTGCGCGTGTTTACGAGCAGTACTTC. It is translated as CASSTARVYEQYF.

The V gene is TRBV7-9, the J gene TRBJ2-7; 7 nucleotides line up with TRBD1. Germline CDR1 is SEHNR and CDR2 is FQNEAQ (reference sequence). The CDR3 spans 16 residues. The junction had 12 bases not matched to a gene; V was cut back by 5 bases and J by 2 bases. The chain's CDR3 is CASSPGTANIPYEQYF. The CDR3 DNA reads as TGTGCCAGCAGCCCGGGGACAGCGAATATACCCTACGAGCAGTACTTC.

The rearrangement uses TRBV6-1 and TRBJ1-2; 9 positions match TRBD1. Trimming cost V 0 bases and J 5 bases; bases outside gene matches: 4. The CDR3 totals 15 residues. Germline V gene sequence: CDR1 MNHNS, CDR2 SASEGT. The CDR3 nucleotides are TGTGCCAGCAGTGAAGCGCCCGGGACAGGGTATGGCTACACCTTC. Its protein product is CASSEAPGTGYGYTF.

This chain uses TRBV9 with TRBJ2-5, with 9 bases aligning to TRBD2. The CDR3 sequence is 16 residues long. The trim removed 4 bases at V and 0 bases at J, leaving 7 bases unmatched. Germline V gives CDR1 SGDLS, CDR2 YYNGEE. The CDR3 region has the DNA TGTGCCAGCAGCAAAAGACTAGCGGCGTACCAAGAGACCCAGTACTTC. It specifies CASSKRLAAYQETQYF. The full variable domain, with the rest looked up from reference TRBV9 and TRBJ2-5, is DSGVTQTPKHLITATGQRVTLRCSPRSGDLSVYWYQQSLDQGLQFLIQYYNGEERAKGNILERFSAQQFPDLHSELNLSSLELGDSALYFCASSKRLAAYQETQYFGPGTRLLVL.

The rearrangement uses TRBV6-5 and TRBJ2-7, with 7 bases aligning to TRBD1. The ends lost 5 bases at V and 3 bases at J; junction bases unmatched: 4. This CDR3 has 13 residues. Germline V gene lookup returns CDR1 MNHEY and CDR2 SVGAGI. The DNA for the CDR3 is TGTGCCAGCAGTGGCTGGGACAGCTACGAGCAGTACTTC. It specifies CASSGWDSYEQYF.

This chain connects TRBV5-5 to TRBJ2-7; TRBD2 might be the D (5 bases). The CDR3 has 15 amino acids. The V gene's germline CDR1 is SGHKS and CDR2 YYEKEE (reference sequence). Trimming left V 2 bases short and J 3 bases short, with 15 bases between. The CDR3 region is CASSFGLAESYEQYF. The CDR3 DNA reads as TGTGCCAGCAGCTTTGGTCTAGCCGAGAGCTACGAGCAGTACTTC.

The CDR3 here is CASSVVEGGSEKLFF. CDR3 coding DNA: TGTGCCAGCAGCGTAGTGGAGGGAGGAAGTGAAAAACTGTTTTTT. This chain connects TRBV9 to TRBJ1-4; D is unclear. Germline V lookup: CDR1 SGDLS, CDR2 YYNGEE. This CDR3 has 15 amino acids. The V gene lost 0 bases and the J gene lost 7 bases, with 13 bases spanning the gap.

The chain carries TRBV4-1 and TRBJ2-1; TRBD2 matches at 16 bases. Germline V gene data show CDR1 as MGHRA and CDR2 as YSYEKL. The CDR3 has 16 amino acids. The V segment lost 3 bases and the J segment 4 bases; nucleotides outside the gene matches: 0. The chain's CDR3 is CASSQGLAGGYNEQFF. CDR3 nucleotides: TGCGCCAGCAGCCAGGGACTAGCGGGAGGGTACAATGAGCAGTTCTTC.

The CDR3 region has the DNA TGTGCCAGCAGCTTAGCCCCGGCAGGGGAGTACGAGCAGTACTTC. Encoded protein: CASSLAPAGEYEQYF. V usage is TRBV11-2 and J usage is TRBJ2-7, with D perhaps TRBD1 (6 bases). Trimming stripped 1 base from V and 4 bases from J, with 14 bases between. This CDR3 has 15 amino acids. CDR1 is SGHAT, CDR2 FQNNGV, per germline.

The rearrangement uses TRBV30 and TRBJ1-1; D remains ambiguous. The CDR3 is 14 residues long. Germline V CDR1 and CDR2: GTSNPN, SVGIG (reference sequence). Between the trimmed V and J ends, which lost 4 bases and 0 bases, there was a span of 12 bases. The CDR3 here is CAWTVNNLNTEAFF. The CDR3 DNA follows: TGTGCCTGGACGGTCAATAATCTGAACACTGAAGCTTTCTTT.

The chain uses TRBV2 and TRBJ2-7; a weak D match, TRBD2 (6 bases). V gave up 7 bases and J gave up 5 bases, with 9 bases separating them. The germline V gene has CDR1 SNHLY and CDR2 FYNNEI. This CDR3 is built from 11 residues. CDR3 region: CASMRRDEQYF. The CDR3 coding sequence is TGTGCCAGCATGCGGAGGGACGAGCAGTACTTC.

The chain is built from TRBV5-1 and TRBJ2-2, with 10 bases matching TRBD1. The V gene's germline CDR1 is SGHRS and CDR2 YFSETQ. This CDR3 comprises 14 residues. V trimming: 7 bases; J trimming: 9 bases; junction bases outside the gene matches: 9. CDR3 nucleotides: TGCGCCAGCGGACCGGGACAGGGGTTCAGGGAGCTGTTTTTT. This translates into CASGPGQGFRELFF.

The rearrangement links TRBV11-3 to TRBJ2-7; the D gene is possibly TRBD1 (8 bases). The CDR3 runs 13 residues. Germline V gene lookup returns CDR1 SGHNT and CDR2 YENEEA. V lost 3 bases to trimming and J lost 6 bases, with 12 bases between them. CDR3 in amino acids: CASSFNRGGEQYF. The CDR3 DNA reads as TGTGCCAGCAGCTTCAACAGGGGGGGCGAGCAGTACTTC.

Regarding this clone: A read error may produce the germline difference seen at one junction end. The chain couples TRBV18 to TRBJ2-3; a weak D match, TRBD2 (5 bases). CDR1 is KGHSH, CDR2 LQKENI, per germline. The CDR3 covers 15 residues. CDR3 in amino acids: CASSPPGTITDKQYF. CDR3 bases: TGTGCCAGCTCCCCCCCGGGAACTATCACAGATAAGCAGTATTTT.

The chain combines TRBV25-1 with TRBJ1-1, with 7 positions matching TRBD1. The germline CDR1 and CDR2 sequences are MGHDK and SYGVNS. V was clipped by 8 bases and J by 3 bases; unmatched bases: 6. The CDR3 loop spans 13 amino acids. The CDR3 protein is CASREGGHTEAFF. DNA for the CDR3: TGTGCCAGCCGCGAAGGGGGCCACACTGAAGCTTTCTTT.

CDR3 sequence: CATSSVAEGTFNGYTF. The CDR3 DNA reads as TGTGCCACCAGCAGTGTAGCCGAGGGCACTTTTAACGGCTACACCTTC. The rearrangement joins TRBV15 to TRBJ1-2, with D uncertain. Germline CDR1 is LNHNV and CDR2 is YYDKDF (reference sequence). Trimming cost V 3 bases and J 8 bases, with 22 bases left between them. CDR3 length: 16 residues.

The chain recombines TRBV11-2 with TRBJ1-4; no clear D gene. Between the trimmed V and J ends, which lost 1 base and 4 bases, there was a span of 16 bases. This CDR3 spans 17 amino acids. In germline, CDR1 is SGHAT, CDR2 FQNNGV. The CDR3 reads CASSLGSRWAGNEKLFF. In DNA, the CDR3 is TGTGCCAGCAGCTTAGGGTCCCGGTGGGCCGGTAATGAAAAACTGTTTTTT.

J is TRBJ1-2 and V is TRBV4-2; 8 positions agree with TRBD1. V dropped 1 base and J dropped 8; count of bases not matched to a gene: 9. The CDR3 is made up of 15 amino acids. Germline V CDR1 and CDR2: LGHNA, YNFKEQ. Here the CDR3 reads CASSQGQGAANGYTF. CDR3 DNA sequence: TGTGCCAGCAGCCAAGGGCAGGGGGCCGCGAACGGCTACACCTTC.

The chain links TRBV6-9 to TRBJ2-7, with TRBD1 matching over 7 bases. Trimming cost V 11 bases and J 7 bases; bases outside gene matches: 11. The V gene's germline CDR1 is MNHGY and CDR2 SVAAGI. The CDR3 runs to 12 residues. The CDR3, as DNA: TGTGCCGGATCTACAGGGGAGTGTGAGCAGTACTTC. It is translated as CAGSTGECEQYF.

CDR3 DNA: TGTGCCACCTGGTGGGGGGAAGACTATGGCTACACCTTC. Encoded protein: CATWWGEDYGYTF. V and J are TRBV6-1 and TRBJ1-2, with a tentative D call TRBD1 (5 bases). The CDR3 runs 13 residues. The V gene's germline CDR1 is MNHNS and CDR2 SASEGT. V was cut by 10 bases and J by 3 bases, with 15 bases left in between.